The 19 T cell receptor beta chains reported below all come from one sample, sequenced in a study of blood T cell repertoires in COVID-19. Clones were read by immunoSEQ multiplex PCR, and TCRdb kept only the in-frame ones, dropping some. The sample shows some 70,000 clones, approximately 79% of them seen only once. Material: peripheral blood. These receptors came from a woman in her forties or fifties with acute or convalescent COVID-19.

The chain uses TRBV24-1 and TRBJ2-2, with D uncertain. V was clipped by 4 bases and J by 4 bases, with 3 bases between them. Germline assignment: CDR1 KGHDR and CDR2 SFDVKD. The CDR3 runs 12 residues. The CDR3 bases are TGTGCCACCAGTGACTCCACCGGGGAGCTGTTTTTT. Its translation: CATSDSTGELFF.

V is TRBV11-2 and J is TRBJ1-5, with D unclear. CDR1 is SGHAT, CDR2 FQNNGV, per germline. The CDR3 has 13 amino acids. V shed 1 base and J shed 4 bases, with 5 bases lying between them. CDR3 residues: CASSLVQNQPQHF. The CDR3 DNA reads TGTGCCAGCAGCTTAGTTCAGAATCAGCCCCAGCATTTT.

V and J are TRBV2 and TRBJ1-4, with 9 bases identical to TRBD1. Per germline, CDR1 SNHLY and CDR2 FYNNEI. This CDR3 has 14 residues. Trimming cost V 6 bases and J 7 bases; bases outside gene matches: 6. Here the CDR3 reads CASREQGAGEKLFF. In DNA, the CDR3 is TGTGCCAGCAGGGAACAGGGGGCGGGTGAAAAACTGTTTTTT.

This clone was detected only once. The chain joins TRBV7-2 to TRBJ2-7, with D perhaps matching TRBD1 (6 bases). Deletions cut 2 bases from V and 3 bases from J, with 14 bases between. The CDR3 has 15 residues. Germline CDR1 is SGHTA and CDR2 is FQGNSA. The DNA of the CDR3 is TGTGCCAGCAGCTTAATTTGGGGGCAAGGCTACGAGCAGTACTTC. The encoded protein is CASSLIWGQGYEQYF.

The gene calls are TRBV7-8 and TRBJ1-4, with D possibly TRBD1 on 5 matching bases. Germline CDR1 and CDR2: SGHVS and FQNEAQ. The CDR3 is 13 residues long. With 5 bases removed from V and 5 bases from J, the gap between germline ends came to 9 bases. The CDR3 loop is CASSPGVNEKLFF. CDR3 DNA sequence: TGTGCCAGCAGCCCGGGGGTCAATGAAAAACTGTTTTTT.

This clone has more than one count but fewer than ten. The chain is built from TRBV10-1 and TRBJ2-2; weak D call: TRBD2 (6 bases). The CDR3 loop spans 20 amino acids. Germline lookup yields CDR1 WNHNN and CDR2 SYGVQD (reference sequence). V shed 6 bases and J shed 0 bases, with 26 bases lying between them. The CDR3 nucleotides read TGCGCCAGCAGCCTCGCATTCGGACTAAGGAGCATCCCGAACACCGGGGAGCTGTTTTTT. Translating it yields CASSLAFGLRSIPNTGELFF.

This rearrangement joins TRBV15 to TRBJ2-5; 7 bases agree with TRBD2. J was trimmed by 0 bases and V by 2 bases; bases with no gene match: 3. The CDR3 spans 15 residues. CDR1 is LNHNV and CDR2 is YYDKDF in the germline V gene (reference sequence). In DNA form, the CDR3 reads TGTGCCACCAGCAGACGAACTAGCGACCAAGAGACCCAGTACTTC. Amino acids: CATSRRTSDQETQYF.

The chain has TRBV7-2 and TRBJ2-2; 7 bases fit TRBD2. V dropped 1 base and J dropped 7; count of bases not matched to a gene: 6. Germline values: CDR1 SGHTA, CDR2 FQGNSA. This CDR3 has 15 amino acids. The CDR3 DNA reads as TGTGCCAGCAGCTTAGGTGGCGGGAGTGTCGGGGAGCTGTTTTTT. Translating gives CASSLGGGSVGELFF.

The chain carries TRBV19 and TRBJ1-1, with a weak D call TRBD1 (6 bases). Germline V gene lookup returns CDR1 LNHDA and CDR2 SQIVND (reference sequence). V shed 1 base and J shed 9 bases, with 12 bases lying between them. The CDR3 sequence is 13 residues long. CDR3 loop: CASSIGGQTQAFF. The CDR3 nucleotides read TGTGCCAGTAGTATAGGAGGACAGACCCAAGCTTTCTTT.

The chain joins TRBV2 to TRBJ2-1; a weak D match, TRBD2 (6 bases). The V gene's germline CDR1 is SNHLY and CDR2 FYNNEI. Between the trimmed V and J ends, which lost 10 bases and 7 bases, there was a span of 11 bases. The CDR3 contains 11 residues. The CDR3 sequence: CATKRGNEQFF. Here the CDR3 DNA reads TGTGCCACCAAACGGGGGAATGAGCAGTTCTTC.

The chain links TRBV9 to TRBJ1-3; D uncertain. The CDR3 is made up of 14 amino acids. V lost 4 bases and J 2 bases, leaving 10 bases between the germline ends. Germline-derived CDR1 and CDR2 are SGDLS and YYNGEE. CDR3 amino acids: CASSPTGTGNTIYF. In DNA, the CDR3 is TGTGCCAGCAGCCCCACGGGGACTGGAAACACCATATATTTT.

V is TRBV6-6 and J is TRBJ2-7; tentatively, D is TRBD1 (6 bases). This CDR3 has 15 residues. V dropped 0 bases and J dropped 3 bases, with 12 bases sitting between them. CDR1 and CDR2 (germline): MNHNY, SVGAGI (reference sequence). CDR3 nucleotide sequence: TGTGCCAGCAGTTACTCGAATGGGGGCGGCTACGAGCAGTACTTC. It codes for CASSYSNGGGYEQYF.

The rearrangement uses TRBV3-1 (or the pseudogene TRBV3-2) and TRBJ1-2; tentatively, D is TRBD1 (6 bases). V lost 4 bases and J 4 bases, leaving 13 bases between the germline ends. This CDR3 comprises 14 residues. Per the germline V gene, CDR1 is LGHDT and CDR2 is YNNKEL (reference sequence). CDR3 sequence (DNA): TGTGCCAGCAGCCCGGGGGGCAGTCGCTATGGCTACACCTTC. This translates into CASSPGGSRYGYTF.

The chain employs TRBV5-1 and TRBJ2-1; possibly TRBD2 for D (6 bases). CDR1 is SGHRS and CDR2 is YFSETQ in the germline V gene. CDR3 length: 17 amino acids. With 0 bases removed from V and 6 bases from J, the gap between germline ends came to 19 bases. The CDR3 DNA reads TGCGCCAGCAGCTTGGCCCTGATGGGGGGACTTCCCAATGAGCAGTTCTTC. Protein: CASSLALMGGLPNEQFF.

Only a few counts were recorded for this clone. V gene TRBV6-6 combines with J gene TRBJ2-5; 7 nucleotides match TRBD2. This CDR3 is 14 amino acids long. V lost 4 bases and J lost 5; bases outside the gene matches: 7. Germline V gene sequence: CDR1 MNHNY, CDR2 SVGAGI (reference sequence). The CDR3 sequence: CASSSETSRETQYF. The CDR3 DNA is TGTGCCAGCAGTTCCGAGACTAGCAGGGAGACCCAGTACTTC.

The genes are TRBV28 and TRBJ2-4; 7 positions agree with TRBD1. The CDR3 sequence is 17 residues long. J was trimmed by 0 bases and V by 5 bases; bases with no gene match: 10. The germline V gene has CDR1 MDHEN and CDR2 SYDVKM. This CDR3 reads CASSPGQSYLAKNIQYF. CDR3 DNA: TGTGCCAGCAGTCCGGGACAGTCCTACTTAGCCAAAAACATTCAGTACTTC.

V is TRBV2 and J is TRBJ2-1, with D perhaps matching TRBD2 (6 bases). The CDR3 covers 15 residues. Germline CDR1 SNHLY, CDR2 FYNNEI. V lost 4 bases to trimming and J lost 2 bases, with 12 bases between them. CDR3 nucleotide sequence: TGTGCCAGCAGTGGGTTGGGCGGGACCTACAATGAGCAGTTCTTC. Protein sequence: CASSGLGGTYNEQFF.

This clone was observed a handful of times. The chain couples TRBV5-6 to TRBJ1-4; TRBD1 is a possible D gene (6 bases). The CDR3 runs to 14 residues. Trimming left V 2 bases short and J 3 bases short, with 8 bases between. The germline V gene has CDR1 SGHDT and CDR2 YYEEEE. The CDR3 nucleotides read TGTGCCAGCAGCTTTGGGGGCCCTAATGAAAAACTGTTTTTT. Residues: CASSFGGPNEKLFF.

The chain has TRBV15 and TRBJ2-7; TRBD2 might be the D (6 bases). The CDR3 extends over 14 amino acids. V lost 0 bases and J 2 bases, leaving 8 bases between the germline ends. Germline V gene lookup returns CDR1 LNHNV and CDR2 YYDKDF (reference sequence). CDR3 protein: CATSRERETYEQYF. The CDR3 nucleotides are TGTGCCACCAGCAGAGAACGGGAGACCTACGAGCAGTACTTC.